The 21 T cell receptor beta chains below were found in one sample sequenced in a study of post-analysis software for immune sequencing data. The study's findings and limits: TRBV segments more frequent in patients than in controls numbered several and included TRBV5-6, TRBV5-1 and TRBV20-1.

Which antigens these TCRs recognize remains unknown. Unique-molecular-identifier-tagged TCR beta cDNA libraries were used. MiXCR, applied by TCRdb to the PCR reads, yields one record per CDR3 protein. The sample has roughly 620,000 distinct CDR3 sequences, roughly 45% seen once. Input material: blood. The receptors shown here come from a girl aged 5-17 years with multiple sclerosis.

This clonotype appeared a single time. The chain carries TRBV6-5 and TRBJ1-5; 7 bases line up with TRBD1. V was pared by 7 bases and J by 3 bases, with 6 bases of the junction left unmatched. The CDR3 is made up of 14 amino acids. CDR1 is MNHEY and CDR2 is SVGAGI in the germline V gene. CDR3 in amino acids: CASTPGQNNQPQHF. CDR3 bases: TGTGCCAGCACCCCGGGACAGAACAATCAGCCCCAGCATTTT.

The chain uses TRBV7-9 and TRBJ1-2; D may be TRBD1 (6 bases). The CDR3 has 13 amino acids. Germline values: CDR1 SEHNR, CDR2 FQNEAQ (reference sequence). Trimming cost V 3 bases and J 8 bases, with 13 bases left between them. The CDR3 here is CASSFNRVGGYTF. The CDR3 nucleotides read TGTGCCAGCAGCTTCAACAGGGTCGGGGGCTACACCTTC.

With regard to this clonotype: At one of its ends the junction is not consistent with the germline gene, which may arise from a read error. The rearrangement uses TRBV29-1 and TRBJ2-1; D might be TRBD1 or TRBD2, each matching 5 bases. Per the germline V gene, CDR1 is SQVTM and CDR2 is ANQGSEA. The CDR3 runs to 15 residues. As DNA, the CDR3 is TGCAGCGTTGAGGGGGTATGGCCCTCCTACGATGAGCAGTTCTTC. Translation: CSVEGVWPSYDEQFF.

The chain combines TRBV6-5 with TRBJ2-3; D might be TRBD1 (5 bases). Trimming left V 5 bases short and J 5 bases short, with 11 bases between. CDR1 is MNHEY and CDR2 is SVGAGI in the germline V gene. This CDR3 comprises 13 residues. CDR3 loop: CASSTFRGDTQYF. Here the CDR3 DNA reads TGTGCCAGCAGTACGTTTAGGGGAGATACGCAGTATTTT.

This clonotype showed up just a few times. V gene TRBV5-6 combines with J gene TRBJ2-7, with TRBD1 matching over 8 bases. Looked up from germline, CDR1 is SGHDT and CDR2 is YYEEEE. V dropped 1 base and J dropped 5; count of bases not matched to a gene: 5. The CDR3 has 14 amino acids. The CDR3 sequence is CASSLRTGRHEQYF. CDR3 bases: TGTGCCAGCAGCTTGCGGACAGGGCGCCACGAGCAGTACTTC.

This clonotype has only one observation. The rearrangement links TRBV29-1 to TRBJ2-5, with 9 bases fitting TRBD2. The J segment lost 11 bases and the V segment lost 5 bases, leaving 15 bases of the junction unmatched. The CDR3 runs to 14 residues. Germline CDR1 reads SQVTM; CDR2 reads ANQGSEA. CDR3 loop: CSVTSGGRGNEQYF. CDR3 coding DNA: TGCAGCGTTACGAGCGGGGGGAGAGGCAATGAGCAGTACTTC.

This chain uses TRBV7-8 with TRBJ1-2, with a weak D call TRBD1 (6 bases). The V gene lost 2 bases and the J gene lost 4 bases, with 14 bases spanning the gap. Germline V lookup: CDR1 SGHVS, CDR2 FQNEAQ. This CDR3 comprises 15 residues. The CDR3 nucleotides read TGTGCCAGCAGCTTACTGTCACAGGGCATCTATGGCTACACCTTC. Amino acid sequence: CASSLLSQGIYGYTF.

The V call is TRBV4-2, the J call TRBJ2-3, with D perhaps matching TRBD2 (5 bases). Germline V gives CDR1 LGHNA, CDR2 YNFKEQ. Trimming shortened V by 0 bases and J by 0 bases, and 7 bases separated the two germline ends. The CDR3 totals 15 residues. CDR3 sequence: CASSQEWESTDTQYF. CDR3 coding DNA: TGTGCCAGCAGCCAAGAGTGGGAGAGCACAGATACGCAGTATTTT.

The chain combines TRBV4-2 with TRBJ2-7; no reliable D call. V dropped 0 bases and J dropped 5 bases, with 14 bases sitting between them. Germline V gene data show CDR1 as LGHNA and CDR2 as YNFKEQ. CDR3 length equals 15 residues. CDR3 sequence: CASSQEVRVGHEQYF. The CDR3 DNA is TGTGCCAGCAGCCAAGAAGTTAGGGTCGGTCACGAGCAGTACTTC.

The chain joins TRBV5-1 to TRBJ1-1; a weak D match, TRBD1 (5 bases). V lost 7 bases to trimming and J lost 2 bases, with 9 bases between them. The CDR3 is made up of 12 amino acids. Germline-derived CDR1 and CDR2 are SGHRS and YFSETQ. The CDR3: CASARVNTEAFF. DNA for the CDR3: TGCGCCAGCGCCAGGGTAAACACTGAAGCTTTCTTT.

This clonotype has a count of ten or more. The chain couples TRBV4-1 to TRBJ1-2; 8 bases are a match to TRBD1. CDR1 and CDR2 from the germline V gene are MGHRA and YSYEKL. Trimming cost V 1 base and J 1 base; bases outside gene matches: 2. The CDR3 extends over 15 amino acids. The CDR3 loop is CASSQVTGVNYGYTF. CDR3 coding DNA: TGCGCCAGCAGCCAAGTGACAGGGGTTAACTATGGCTACACCTTC.

The V and J genes are TRBV4-1 and TRBJ2-7; D remains ambiguous. Germline assignment: CDR1 MGHRA and CDR2 YSYEKL. The CDR3 is 14 amino acids. Trimming cost V 1 base and J 5 bases, with 12 bases left between them. The CDR3 loop is CASSQVPHGDEQYF. The CDR3 region has the DNA TGCGCCAGCAGCCAAGTTCCTCATGGGGACGAGCAGTACTTC.

The V call is TRBV7-2, the J call TRBJ2-1; weak D call: TRBD2 (6 bases). Between the trimmed V and J ends, which lost 4 bases and 9 bases, there was a span of 19 bases. Germline CDR1 and CDR2: SGHTA and FQGNSA. CDR3 length: 15 residues. The CDR3 sequence is CASSSLLGGGGEQFF. The CDR3 DNA reads as TGTGCCAGCAGCTCCCTCCTGGGTGGGGGAGGTGAGCAGTTCTTC.

This clonotype occurred a few times. The V call is TRBV6-5, the J call TRBJ2-3; tentative D call: TRBD2 (6 bases). Germline V gene sequence: CDR1 MNHEY, CDR2 SVGAGI. This CDR3 has 15 amino acids. Trimming removed 6 bases from V and 8 bases from J, with 21 bases in between. CDR3 region: CASRTGGDLGRTQYF. CDR3 DNA: TGTGCCAGCAGGACTGGCGGGGACCTCGGACGTACGCAGTATTTT.

The chain carries TRBV7-2 and TRBJ1-2; D unclear. Germline CDR1 is SGHTA and CDR2 is FQGNSA. The CDR3 runs 11 residues. V gave up 6 bases and J gave up 8 bases, with 10 bases separating them. The CDR3 is CASSMLWGYTF. In DNA form, the CDR3 reads TGTGCCAGCAGTATGCTATGGGGCTACACCTTC.

V and J are TRBV3-1 and TRBJ1-5; D is perhaps TRBD1 (5 bases). V gave up 0 bases and J gave up 5 bases, with 5 bases separating them. In germline, CDR1 is LGHDT, CDR2 YNNKEL (reference sequence). The CDR3 is made up of 13 amino acids. The CDR3 here is CASSQDRDQPQHF. Here the CDR3 DNA reads TGTGCCAGCAGCCAAGACAGGGATCAGCCCCAGCATTTT.

V and J are TRBV9 and TRBJ2-3; 7 nucleotides match TRBD2. Germline V gene lookup returns CDR1 SGDLS and CDR2 YYNGEE. Trimming at V came to 4 bases and at J to 0 bases, leaving 11 bases not matched to a gene. This CDR3 comprises 17 residues. DNA of the CDR3: TGTGCCAGCAGCCCCTGGGGGAGCGGGATGAGCACAGATACGCAGTATTTT. This gives the protein CASSPWGSGMSTDTQYF.

The rearrangement uses TRBV20-1 and TRBJ1-1, with D unresolved. V lost 0 bases, J lost 8 bases, and 7 bases lay in between. This CDR3 contains 11 residues. Germline CDR1 DFQATT, CDR2 SNEGSKA (reference sequence). CDR3 sequence reads: CSARDLREAFF. In DNA, the CDR3 is TGCAGTGCTAGAGATCTCCGGGAAGCTTTCTTT.

CDR3 sequence: CASSWDGEKLFF. In DNA form, the CDR3 reads TGTGCCAGCAGCTGGGACGGTGAAAAACTGTTTTTT. This sequence joins TRBV7-9 and TRBJ1-4, with TRBD1 as a possible D gene (5 bases). Trimming pared 4 bases from V and 7 bases from J, leaving 7 bases between. The CDR3 is 12 residues long. The V gene's germline CDR1 is SEHNR and CDR2 FQNEAQ (reference sequence).

There are a few counts of this clonotype. The chain is built from TRBV5-1 and TRBJ2-7; 7 nucleotides line up with TRBD1. Germline CDR1 SGHRS, CDR2 YFSETQ. CDR3 length: 14 amino acids. Germline trimming cut 4 bases from V and 5 bases from J; bases unmatched to any gene: 9. The CDR3 DNA follows: TGCGCCAGCAGCCACGACAGGGTAGTCAACGAGCAGTACTTC. Translation gives CASSHDRVVNEQYF.

The chain joins TRBV11-2 to TRBJ2-5, with 9 nucleotides matching TRBD1. CDR1 and CDR2 (germline): SGHAT, FQNNGV. The CDR3 runs 15 residues. J gave up 0 bases and V 4 bases, and 3 bases lay outside the gene matches. For the CDR3, the DNA is TGTGCCAGCAGCTACGGGACAGGGTACCAAGAGACCCAGTACTTC. Encoded protein: CASSYGTGYQETQYF.